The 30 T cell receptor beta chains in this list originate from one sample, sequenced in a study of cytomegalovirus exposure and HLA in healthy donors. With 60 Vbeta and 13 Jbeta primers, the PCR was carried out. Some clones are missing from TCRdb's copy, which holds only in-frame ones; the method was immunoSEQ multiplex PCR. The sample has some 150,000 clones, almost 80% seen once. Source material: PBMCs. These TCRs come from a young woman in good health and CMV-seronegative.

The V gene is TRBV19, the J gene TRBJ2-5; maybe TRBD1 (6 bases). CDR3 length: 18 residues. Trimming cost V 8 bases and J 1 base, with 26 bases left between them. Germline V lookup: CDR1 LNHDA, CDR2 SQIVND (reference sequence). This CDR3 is CASPRLPVGAGCQETQYF. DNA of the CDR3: TGTGCCAGTCCGCGTCTCCCGGTGGGGGCCGGGTGCCAAGAGACCCAGTACTTC. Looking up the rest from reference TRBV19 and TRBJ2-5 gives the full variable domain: DGGITQSPKYLFRKEGQNVTLSCEQNLNHDAMYWYRQDPGQGLRLIYYSQIVNDFQKGDIAEGYSVSREKKESFPLTVTSAQKNPTAFYLCASPRLPVGAGCQETQYFGPGTRLLVL.

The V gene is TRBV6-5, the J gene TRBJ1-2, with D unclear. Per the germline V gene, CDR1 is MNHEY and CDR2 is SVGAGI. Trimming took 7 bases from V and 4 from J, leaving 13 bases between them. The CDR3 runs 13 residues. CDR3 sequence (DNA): TGTGCCAGCATCGACACGAGGGCCTATGGCTACACCTTC. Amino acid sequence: CASIDTRAYGYTF.

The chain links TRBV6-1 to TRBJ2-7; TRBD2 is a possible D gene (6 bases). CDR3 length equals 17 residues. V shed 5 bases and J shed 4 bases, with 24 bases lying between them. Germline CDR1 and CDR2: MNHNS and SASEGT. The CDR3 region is CASSQEAGSRGLYEQYF. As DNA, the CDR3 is TGTGCCAGCAGTCAAGAGGCAGGATCACGGGGACTGTACGAGCAGTACTTC.

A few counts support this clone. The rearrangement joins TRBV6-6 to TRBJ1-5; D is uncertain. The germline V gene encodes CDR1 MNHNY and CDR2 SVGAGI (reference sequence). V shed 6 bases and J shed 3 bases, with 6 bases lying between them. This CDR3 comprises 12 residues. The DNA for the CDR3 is TGTGCCAGCAGCCTGGCCAATCAGCCCCAGCATTTT. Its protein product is CASSLANQPQHF.

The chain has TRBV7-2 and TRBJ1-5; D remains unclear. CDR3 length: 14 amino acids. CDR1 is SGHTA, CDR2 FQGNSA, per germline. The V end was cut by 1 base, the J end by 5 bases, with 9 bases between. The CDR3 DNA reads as TGTGCCAGCAGCTTAGGTTACGGGGATCAGCCCCAGCATTTT. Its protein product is CASSLGYGDQPQHF.

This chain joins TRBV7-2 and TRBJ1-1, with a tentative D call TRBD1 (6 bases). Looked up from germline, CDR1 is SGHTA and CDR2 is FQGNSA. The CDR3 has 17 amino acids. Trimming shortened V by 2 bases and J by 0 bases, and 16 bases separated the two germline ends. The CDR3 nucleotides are TGTGCCAGCAGCTTATCCGGGGGGGCAAGTATGAACACTGAAGCTTTCTTT. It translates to CASSLSGGASMNTEAFF.

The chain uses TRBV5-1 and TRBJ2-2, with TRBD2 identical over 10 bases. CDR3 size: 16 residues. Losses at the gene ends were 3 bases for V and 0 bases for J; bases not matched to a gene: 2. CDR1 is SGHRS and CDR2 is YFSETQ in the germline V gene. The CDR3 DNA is TGCGCCAGCAGCTCAACTAGCGGGGCGAACACCGGGGAGCTGTTTTTT. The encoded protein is CASSSTSGANTGELFF. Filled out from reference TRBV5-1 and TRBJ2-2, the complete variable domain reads KAGVTQTPRYLIKTRGQQVTLSCSPISGHRSVSWYQQTPGQGLQFLFEYFSETQRNKGNFPGRFSGRQFSNSRSEMNVSTLELGDSALYLCASSSTSGANTGELFFGEGSRLTVL.

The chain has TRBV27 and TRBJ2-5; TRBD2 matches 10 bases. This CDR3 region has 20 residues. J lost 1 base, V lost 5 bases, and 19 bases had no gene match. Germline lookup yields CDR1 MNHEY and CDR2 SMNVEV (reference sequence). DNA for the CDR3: TGTGCCAGCAGTCCCCCCCGGGGGGCATCTAGCGGGGGACCCCAAGAGACCCAGTACTTC. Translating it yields CASSPPRGASSGGPQETQYF.

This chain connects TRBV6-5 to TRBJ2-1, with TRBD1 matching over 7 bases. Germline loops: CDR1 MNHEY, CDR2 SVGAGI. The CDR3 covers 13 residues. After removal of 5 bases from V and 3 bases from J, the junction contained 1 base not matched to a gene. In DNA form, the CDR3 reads TGTGCCAGCAGTCGGGACAGCTACAATGAGCAGTTCTTC. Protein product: CASSRDSYNEQFF.

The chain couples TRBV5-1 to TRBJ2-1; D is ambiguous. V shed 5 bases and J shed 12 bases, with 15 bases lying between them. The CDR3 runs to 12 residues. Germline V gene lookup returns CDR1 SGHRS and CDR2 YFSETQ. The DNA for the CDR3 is TGCGCCAGCAGAGCTCCGGGTCGGGTGCAGTTCTTC. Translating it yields CASRAPGRVQFF.

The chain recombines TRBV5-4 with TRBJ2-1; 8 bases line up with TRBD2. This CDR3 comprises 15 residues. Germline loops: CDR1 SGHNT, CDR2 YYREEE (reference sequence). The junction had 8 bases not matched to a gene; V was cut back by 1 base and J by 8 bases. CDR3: CASSLKSGGVDEQFF. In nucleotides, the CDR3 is TGTGCCAGCAGCTTGAAGAGCGGGGGAGTGGATGAGCAGTTCTTC.

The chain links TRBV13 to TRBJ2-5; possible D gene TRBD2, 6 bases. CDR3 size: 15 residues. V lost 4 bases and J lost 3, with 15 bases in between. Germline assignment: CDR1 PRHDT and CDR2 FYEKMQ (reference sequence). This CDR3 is CASSYGGSGEETQYF. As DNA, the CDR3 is TGTGCCAGCAGCTACGGGGGTAGCGGTGAAGAGACCCAGTACTTC.

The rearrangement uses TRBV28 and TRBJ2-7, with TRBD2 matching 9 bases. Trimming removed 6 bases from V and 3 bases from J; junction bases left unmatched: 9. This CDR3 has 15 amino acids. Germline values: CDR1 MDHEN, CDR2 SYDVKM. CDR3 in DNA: TGTGCCAGCAGCCCACCTGCGGGGGGGATCTACGAGCAGTACTTC. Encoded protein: CASSPPAGGIYEQYF. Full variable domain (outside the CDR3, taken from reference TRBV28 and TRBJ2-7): DVKVTQSSRYLVKRTGEKVFLECVQDMDHENMFWYRQDPGLGLRLIYFSYDVKMKEKGDIPEGYSVSREKKERFSLILESASTNQTSMYLCASSPPAGGIYEQYFGPGTRLTVT.

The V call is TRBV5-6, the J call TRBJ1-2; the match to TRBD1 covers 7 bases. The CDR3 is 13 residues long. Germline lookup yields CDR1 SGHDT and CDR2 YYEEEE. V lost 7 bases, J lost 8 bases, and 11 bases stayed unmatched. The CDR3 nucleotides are TGTGCCAGCTTAAGGAGACAGGGTGAAGGCTACACCTTC. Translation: CASLRRQGEGYTF.

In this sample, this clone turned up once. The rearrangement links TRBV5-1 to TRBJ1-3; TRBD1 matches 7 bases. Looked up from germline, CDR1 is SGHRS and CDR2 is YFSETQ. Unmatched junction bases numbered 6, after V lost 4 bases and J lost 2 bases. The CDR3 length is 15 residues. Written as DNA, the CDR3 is TGCGCCAGCAGCCAGGGGACAGAAGCTGGAAACACCATATATTTT. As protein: CASSQGTEAGNTIYF.

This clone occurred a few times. The CDR3 DNA reads as TGTGCCATCAGTGAGTTCAGGGAGGCCCCCTACAATGAGCAGTTCTTC. This codes for CAISEFREAPYNEQFF. The chain is built from TRBV10-3 and TRBJ2-1, with D perhaps TRBD2 (6 bases). The V end was cut by 1 base, the J end by 2 bases, with 12 bases between. CDR3 length: 16 residues. Germline V gives CDR1 ENHRY, CDR2 SYGVKD.

The CDR3 nucleotides read TGTGCCAGCAGTCGACGGGCTAATGAAAAACTGTTTTTT. Encoded protein: CASSRRANEKLFF. V is TRBV6-1 and J is TRBJ1-4; D unclear. The CDR3 covers 13 residues. Germline CDR1 and CDR2: MNHNS and SASEGT. V lost 5 bases, J lost 3 bases, and 7 bases lay in between.

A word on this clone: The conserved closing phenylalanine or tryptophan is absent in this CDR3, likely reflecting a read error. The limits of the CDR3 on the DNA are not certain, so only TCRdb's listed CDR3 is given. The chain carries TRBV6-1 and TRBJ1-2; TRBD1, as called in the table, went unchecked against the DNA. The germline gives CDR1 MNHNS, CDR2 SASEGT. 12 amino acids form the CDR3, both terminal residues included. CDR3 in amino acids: CASNPTGQSPVL.

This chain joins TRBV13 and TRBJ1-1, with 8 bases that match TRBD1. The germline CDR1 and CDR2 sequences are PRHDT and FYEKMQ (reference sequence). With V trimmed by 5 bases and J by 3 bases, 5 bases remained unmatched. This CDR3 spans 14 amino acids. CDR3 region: CASSPGTGDTEAFF. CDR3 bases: TGTGCCAGCAGCCCCGGGACAGGTGACACTGAAGCTTTCTTT. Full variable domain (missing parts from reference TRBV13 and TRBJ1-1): AAGVIQSPRHLIKEKRETATLKCYPIPRHDTVYWYQQGPGQDPQFLISFYEKMQSDKGSIPDRFSAQQFSDYHSELNMSSLELGDSALYFCASSPGTGDTEAFFGQGTRLTVV.

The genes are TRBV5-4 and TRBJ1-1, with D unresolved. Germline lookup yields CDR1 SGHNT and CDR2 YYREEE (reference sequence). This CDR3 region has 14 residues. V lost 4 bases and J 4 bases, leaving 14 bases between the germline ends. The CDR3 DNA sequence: TGTGCCAGCAGCCCCCCGGCGGTGGGCACTGAAGCTTTCTTT. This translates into CASSPPAVGTEAFF.

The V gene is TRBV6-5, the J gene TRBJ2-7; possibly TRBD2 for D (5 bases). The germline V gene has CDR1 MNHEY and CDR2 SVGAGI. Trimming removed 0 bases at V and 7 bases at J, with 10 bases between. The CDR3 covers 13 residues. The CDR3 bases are TGTGCCAGCAGTTACTCGTTAGCGTTTGAGCAGTACTTC. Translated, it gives CASSYSLAFEQYF.

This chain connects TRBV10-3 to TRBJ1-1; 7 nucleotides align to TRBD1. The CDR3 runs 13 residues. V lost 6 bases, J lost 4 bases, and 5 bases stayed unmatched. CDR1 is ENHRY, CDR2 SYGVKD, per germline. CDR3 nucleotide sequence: TGTGCCATCAGCGGGACAGCGGGCACTGAAGCTTTCTTT. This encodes CAISGTAGTEAFF.

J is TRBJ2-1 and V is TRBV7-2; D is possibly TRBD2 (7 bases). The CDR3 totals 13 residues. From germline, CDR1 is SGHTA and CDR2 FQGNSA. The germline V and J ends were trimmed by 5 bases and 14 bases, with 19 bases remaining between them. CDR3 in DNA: TGTGCCAGCAGCCCTAGGGGGGGCCGGAGAGAGTTCTTC. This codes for CASSPRGGRREFF.

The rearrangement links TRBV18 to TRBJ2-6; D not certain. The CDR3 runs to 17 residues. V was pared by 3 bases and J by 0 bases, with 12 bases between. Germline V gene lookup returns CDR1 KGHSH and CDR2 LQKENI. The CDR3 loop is CASSPPNAVSGANVLTF. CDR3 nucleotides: TGTGCCAGCTCACCCCCAAACGCAGTCTCTGGGGCCAACGTCCTGACTTTC.

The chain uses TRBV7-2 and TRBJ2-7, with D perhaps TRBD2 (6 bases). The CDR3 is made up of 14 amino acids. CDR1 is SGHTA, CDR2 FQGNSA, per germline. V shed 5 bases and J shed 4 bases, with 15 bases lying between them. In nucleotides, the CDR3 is TGTGCCAGCAGCCAAATGGGACTGAGATACGAGCAGTACTTC. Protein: CASSQMGLRYEQYF.

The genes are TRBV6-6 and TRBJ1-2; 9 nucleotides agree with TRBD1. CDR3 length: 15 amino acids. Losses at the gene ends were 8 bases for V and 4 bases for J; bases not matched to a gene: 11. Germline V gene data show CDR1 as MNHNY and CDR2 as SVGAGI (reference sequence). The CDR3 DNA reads TGTGCCAGCCAAATACAGGGGGCGGCGGGCTATGGCTACACCTTC. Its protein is CASQIQGAAGYGYTF.

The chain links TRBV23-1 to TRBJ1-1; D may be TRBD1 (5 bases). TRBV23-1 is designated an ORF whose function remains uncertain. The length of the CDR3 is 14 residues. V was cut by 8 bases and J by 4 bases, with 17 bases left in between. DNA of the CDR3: TGCGCCAGCGCCTTCGTTACAGGCTCCACTGAAGCTTTCTTT. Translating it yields CASAFVTGSTEAFF.

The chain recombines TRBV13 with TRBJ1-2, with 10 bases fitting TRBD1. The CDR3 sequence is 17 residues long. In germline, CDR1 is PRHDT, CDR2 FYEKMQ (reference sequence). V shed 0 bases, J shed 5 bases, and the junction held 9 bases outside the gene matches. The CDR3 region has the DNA TGTGCCAGCAGCTTAGGAAGTGACAGGGGGCGAAGGTATGGCTACACCTTC. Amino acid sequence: CASSLGSDRGRRYGYTF.

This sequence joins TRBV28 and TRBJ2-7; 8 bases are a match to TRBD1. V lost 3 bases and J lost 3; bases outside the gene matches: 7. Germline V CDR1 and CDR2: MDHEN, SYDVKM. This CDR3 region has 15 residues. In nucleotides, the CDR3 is TGTGCCAGCAGTTTGCCCCAGGGGGCGATCTACGAGCAGTACTTC. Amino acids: CASSLPQGAIYEQYF.

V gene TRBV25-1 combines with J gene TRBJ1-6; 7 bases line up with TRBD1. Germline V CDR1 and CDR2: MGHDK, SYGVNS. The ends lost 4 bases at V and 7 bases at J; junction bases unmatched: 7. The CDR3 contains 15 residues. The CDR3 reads CASSGPGQLNSPLHF. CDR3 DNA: TGTGCCAGCAGTGGACCGGGACAGTTGAATTCACCCCTCCACTTT. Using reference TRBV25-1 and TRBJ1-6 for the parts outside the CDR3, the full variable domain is EADIYQTPRYLVIGTGKKITLECSQTMGHDKMYWYQQDPGMELHLIHYSYGVNSTEKGDLSSESTVSRIRTEHFPLTLESARPSHTSQYLCASSGPGQLNSPLHFGNGTRLTVT.